The entry that follows covers one T cell receptor (beta chain) sequence. What it recognizes is unknown. The record originates from a study of cytomegalovirus exposure and HLA in healthy donors. Overall study: Researchers found that roughly 81% of about 400 genotyped donors fell within the Caucasian-associated ancestry cluster. Regarding the study as a whole: TCR beta V- and J-gene trimming was later associated with a missense DCLRE1C variant. Versus the approximately 720-donor mean, an Asian-associated ancestry cluster reportedly showed fewer N-insertions in a later analysis.

Per germline, CDR1 MNHNY and CDR2 SVGAGI (reference sequence). V was clipped by 6 bases and J by 4 bases; unmatched bases: 8. CDR3 length equals 16 residues. The primer mix had 60 Vbeta and 13 Jbeta primers. The data were produced by immunoSEQ multiplex PCR, yet TCRdb's version contains in-frame clones alone and is incomplete. This sample has 120,000 or so clones, with 77% found just once. Sample: PBMCs. The receptor comes from a man younger than 35 in good health and CMV-seropositive. This chain connects TRBV6-6 to TRBJ2-3, with TRBD2 matching over 12 bases. For the CDR3, the DNA is TGTGCCAGCAGCCCCCTAGCGGGGGGGCCCCCAGATACGCAGTATTTT. It is translated as CASSPLAGGPPDTQYF.